This T cell receptor beta chain was sequenced for a study of cytomegalovirus exposure and HLA in healthy donors. Broader study findings: TCR beta V segments were, for the most part, productive about 87% or about 30% of the time in an earlier analysis. Specificity of a few CMV-associated chains for CMV antigens was verified in vitro.

About this clone itself: Its specificity is not known.

Primers included in the PCR were 60 Vbeta and 13 Jbeta primers. As originally analysed: There were around 80 million unique TCR beta chains by a later count, and about 12 million of them were shared. TCRdb's table, derived via immunoSEQ multiplex PCR, lists solely in-frame clones and lacks some. Clonal size and the V and J genes are those of that table, whereas D and trimming came from the DNA. Of about 120,000 clones in the sample, approximately 71% were seen once. This CDR3 spans 16 amino acids. V lost 5 bases to trimming and J lost 12 bases; unmatched junction nucleotides: 17. The germline V gene has CDR1 SGHVS and CDR2 FQNEAQ.

Sequencing was done on a sample of PBMCs. This chain connects TRBV7-8 to TRBJ2-1; 9 bases match TRBD2. This sequence was found in a woman aged 45-60 years in good health and CMV-seronegative. CDR3 protein: CASSPPLRSAGGGQFF. The DNA of the CDR3 is TGTGCCAGCAGCCCCCCCCTGCGGTCAGCGGGAGGTGGGCAGTTCTTC.